This record concerns one T cell receptor (beta chain) sequence. As yet, its antigen is unknown. The sample comes from a study of breast tumors, draining lymph nodes, adjacent tissues. Study results and limitations: The data were judged consistent with most tumor T cells coming from lymph node and expanding in tumor. Luminal-like breast cancer showed significantly greater tumor-nontumor repertoire similarity than basal-like breast cancer did. Tumor TCR diversity was below lymph nodes but above nontumor tissue. That most tumor T cells come from lymph nodes remained unproven.

Germline V lookup: CDR1 MGHDK, CDR2 SYGVNS. The CDR3 extends over 14 amino acids. V was pared by 3 bases and J by 5 bases, with 6 bases of the junction left unmatched. TCRdb independently ran MiXCR on the multiplex PCR reads; one entry per CDR3 protein. Of 150,000 to 200,000 distinct CDR3 sequences listed, approximately 30% are singletons. The lymph nodes were axillary draining lymph nodes from breast cancer patients. V is TRBV25-1 and J is TRBJ2-5, with TRBD2 matching 7 bases. The clonotype comes from a female donor with breast cancer. Some clones in this sample may be carry-over from other donors' samples. Sample: axillary lymph node tissue. In DNA, the CDR3 is TGTGCCAGCAGTGATCCCCTGCGGGGGGAGACCCAGTACTTC. Amino acids: CASSDPLRGETQYF.